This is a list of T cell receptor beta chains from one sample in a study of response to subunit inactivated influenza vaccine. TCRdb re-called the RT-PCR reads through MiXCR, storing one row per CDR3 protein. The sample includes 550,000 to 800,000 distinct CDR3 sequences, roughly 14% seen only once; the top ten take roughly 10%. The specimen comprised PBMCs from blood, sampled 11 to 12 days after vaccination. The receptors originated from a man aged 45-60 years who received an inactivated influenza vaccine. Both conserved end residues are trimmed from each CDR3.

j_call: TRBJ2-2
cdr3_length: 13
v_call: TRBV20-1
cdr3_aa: SALRDRGNTGELF

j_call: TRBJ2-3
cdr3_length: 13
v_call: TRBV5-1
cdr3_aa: ASSLAGISTDTQY

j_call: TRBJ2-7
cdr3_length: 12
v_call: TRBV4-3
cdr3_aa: ASSQERGTYEQY

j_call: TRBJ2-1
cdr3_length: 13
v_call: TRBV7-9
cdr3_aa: ASSLVLFGRDEQF

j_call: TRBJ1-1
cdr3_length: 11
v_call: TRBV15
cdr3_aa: ATSRGYETEAF

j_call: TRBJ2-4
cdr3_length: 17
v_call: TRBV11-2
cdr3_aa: ASSPRGAAASPPKNIQY

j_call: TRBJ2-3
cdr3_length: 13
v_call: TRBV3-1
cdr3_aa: ASSLTQGVTDTQY

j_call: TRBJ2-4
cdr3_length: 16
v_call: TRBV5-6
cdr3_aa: ASSLRLAGTIAKNIQY

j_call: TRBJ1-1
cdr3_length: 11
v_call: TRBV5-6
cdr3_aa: ASSLGVGRHAF

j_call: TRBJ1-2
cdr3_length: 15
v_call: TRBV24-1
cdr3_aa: ATSGNSKASTNYGYT

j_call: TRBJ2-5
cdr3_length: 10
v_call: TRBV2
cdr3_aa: ASSVGITSQY

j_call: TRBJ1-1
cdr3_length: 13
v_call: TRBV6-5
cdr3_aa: ASIRRGPLYQEAF

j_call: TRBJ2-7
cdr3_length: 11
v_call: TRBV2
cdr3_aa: ASSGSLEFEQY

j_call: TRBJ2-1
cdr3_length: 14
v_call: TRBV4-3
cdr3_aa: ASSQDREGVYNEQF

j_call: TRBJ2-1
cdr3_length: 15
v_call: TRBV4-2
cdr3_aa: ASSQETRTGVHNEQF

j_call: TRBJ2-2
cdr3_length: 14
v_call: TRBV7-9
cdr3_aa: ASSPRTSGVGGELF

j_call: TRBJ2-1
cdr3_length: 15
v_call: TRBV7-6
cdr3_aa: ASSSRLAGPSYNEQF

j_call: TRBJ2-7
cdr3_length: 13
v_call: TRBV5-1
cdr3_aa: ASSPTSGRNYEQY

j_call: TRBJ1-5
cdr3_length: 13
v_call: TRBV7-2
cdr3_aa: ASSFDRGGDQPQH

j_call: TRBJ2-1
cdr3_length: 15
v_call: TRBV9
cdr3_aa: ASSVYRLAGSYNEQF

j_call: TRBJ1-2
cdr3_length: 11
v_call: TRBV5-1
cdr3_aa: ASSLEVSGGYT

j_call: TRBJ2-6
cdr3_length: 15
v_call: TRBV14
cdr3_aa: ASSPRQGRHGANVLT

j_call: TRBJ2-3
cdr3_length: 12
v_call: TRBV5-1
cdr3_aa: ASSYNSGTDTQY

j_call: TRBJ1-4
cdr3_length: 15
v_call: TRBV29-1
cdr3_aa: SVEVPRQGKGHEKLF

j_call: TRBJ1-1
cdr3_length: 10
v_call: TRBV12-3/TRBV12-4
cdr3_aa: ASSLRPGEAF

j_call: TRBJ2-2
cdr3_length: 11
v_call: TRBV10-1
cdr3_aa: ASRQDATGELF

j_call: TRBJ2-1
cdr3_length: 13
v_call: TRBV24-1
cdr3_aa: ATSDFNGIYNEQF

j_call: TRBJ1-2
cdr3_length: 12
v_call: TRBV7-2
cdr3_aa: ASSSPMKAYGYT

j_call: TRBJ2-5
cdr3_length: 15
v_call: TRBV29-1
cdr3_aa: SVPPGTSGGSQETQY

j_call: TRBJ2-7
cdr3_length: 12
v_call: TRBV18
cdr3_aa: ASSPGGGWYEQY

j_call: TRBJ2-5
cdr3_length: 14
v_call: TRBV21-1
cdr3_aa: ASSDPGQGPRETQY

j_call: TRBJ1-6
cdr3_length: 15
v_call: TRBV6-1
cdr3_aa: ASSEEEMSSYNSPLH

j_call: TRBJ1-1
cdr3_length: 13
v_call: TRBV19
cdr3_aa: ASSPTRGMNTEAF

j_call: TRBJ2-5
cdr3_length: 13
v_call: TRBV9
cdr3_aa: ASSVGWRNQETQY

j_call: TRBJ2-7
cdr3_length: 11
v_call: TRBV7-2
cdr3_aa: ASSLEVYVEQY

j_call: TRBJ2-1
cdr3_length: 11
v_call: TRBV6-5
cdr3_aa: ASSNDGYNEQF

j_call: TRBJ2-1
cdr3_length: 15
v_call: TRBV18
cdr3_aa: ASSPWTSGSPPNEQF

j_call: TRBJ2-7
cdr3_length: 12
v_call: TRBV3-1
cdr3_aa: ASSQGRTAIEQY

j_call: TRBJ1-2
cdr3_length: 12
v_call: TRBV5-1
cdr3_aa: ASSFQGAMDGYT

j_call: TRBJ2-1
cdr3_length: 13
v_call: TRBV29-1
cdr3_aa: SVEVHGQGRNEQF

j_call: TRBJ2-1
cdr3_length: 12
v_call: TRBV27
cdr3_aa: ASREGKIPNEQF

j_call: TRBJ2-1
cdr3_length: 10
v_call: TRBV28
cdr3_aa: ASSPPTLRQF

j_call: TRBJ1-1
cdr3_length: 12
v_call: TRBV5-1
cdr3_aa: ASSPYGQGTEAF